This passage covers 5 T cell receptor beta chains from one sample sequenced in a study of blood T cell repertoires in COVID-19. The assay was immunoSEQ multiplex PCR, and TCRdb's table has in-frame clones only and misses some. The sample comprises fewer than 90,000 clones, 76% of which are singletons, and about 15% rests with the top ten. The sequencing sample was made of peripheral blood. Receptors originate from a man aged 60 to 69 with COVID-19, enrolled during active disease.

This chain uses TRBV10-3 with TRBJ1-4, with unresolved D. V was cut by 3 bases and J by 3 bases, with 14 bases left in between. CDR3 length: 16 residues. CDR1 is ENHRY and CDR2 is SYGVKD in the germline V gene. The CDR3 region is CAISDPTLRANEKLFF. The CDR3 coding sequence is TGTGCCATCAGTGATCCAACCCTGAGGGCTAATGAAAAACTGTTTTTT.

This chain links TRBV2 with TRBJ2-5; the D is unclear. The CDR3 spans 11 residues. Germline CDR1 reads SNHLY; CDR2 reads FYNNEI. V was cut by 4 bases and J by 7 bases, with 7 bases left in between. The CDR3 loop reads CASSVIWTQYF. In nucleotides, the CDR3 is TGTGCCAGCAGTGTAATTTGGACCCAGTACTTC.

The chain carries TRBV14 and TRBJ2-2; 8 nucleotides line up with TRBD2. V shed 4 bases and J 5 bases; nucleotides not matched to a gene: 6. The CDR3 is 15 amino acids. Germline V gives CDR1 SGHDN, CDR2 FVKESK. The CDR3 DNA reads as TGTGCCAGCAGCCCGAGCGGGAGTGGGACCGGGGAGCTGTTTTTT. Its translation: CASSPSGSGTGELFF.

The chain combines TRBV28 with TRBJ2-7, with D possibly TRBD1 on 5 matching bases. Trimming removed 2 bases from V and 6 bases from J, with 14 bases in between. CDR1 MDHEN and CDR2 SYDVKM come from the germline V gene. The CDR3 is made up of 14 amino acids. The chain's CDR3 is CASSLQGPPREQYF. The CDR3 DNA is TGTGCCAGCAGTTTACAGGGTCCTCCTCGCGAGCAGTACTTC.

The chain recombines TRBV7-6 with TRBJ2-5; 12 nucleotides align to TRBD1. There are 17 residues in the CDR3. V lost 5 bases to trimming and J lost 5 bases; unmatched junction nucleotides: 12. The germline V gene encodes CDR1 SGHVS and CDR2 FNYEAQ. CDR3 sequence (DNA): TGTGCCAGCAGCCCCAGGAGGGGGACAGGGGGCGTTGAGACCCAGTACTTC. Translating it yields CASSPRRGTGGVETQYF.